These 30 T cell receptor beta chains were sequenced from one sample in a study of control samples from healthy donors and cancer patients. Here immunoSEQ multiplex PCR was the method, and the copy in TCRdb shows in-frame clones only, minus some. This table has fewer than 50,000 clones, roughly nine tenths appearing once. Material for sequencing was PBMCs. The receptors originated from a man aged 25 to 45 with colorectal cancer.

The chain employs TRBV6-5 and TRBJ1-1; the D is unclear. Germline V lookup: CDR1 MNHEY, CDR2 SVGAGI. There are 14 residues in the CDR3. V was trimmed by 6 bases and J by 1 base, leaving 12 bases between them. CDR3 sequence: CASRSGIKNTEAFF. The CDR3 region has the DNA TGTGCCAGCAGATCCGGGATCAAGAACACTGAAGCTTTCTTT.

A few counts support this clone. The rearrangement links TRBV7-2 to TRBJ1-5, with a possible D match to TRBD1 (5 bases). Trimming shortened V by 2 bases and J by 0 bases, and 11 bases separated the two germline ends. The CDR3 runs 16 residues. Germline V gives CDR1 SGHTA, CDR2 FQGNSA. CDR3 protein: CASSLWAGSSNQPQHF. CDR3 DNA: TGTGCCAGCAGCTTATGGGCAGGGTCTAGCAATCAGCCCCAGCATTTT.

The V call is TRBV5-1, the J call TRBJ2-2, with TRBD1 matching 8 bases. With V trimmed by 4 bases and J by 6 bases, 2 bases remained unmatched. This CDR3 is built from 13 residues. Germline V gene lookup returns CDR1 SGHRS and CDR2 YFSETQ. In DNA, the CDR3 is TGCGCCAGCAGCCAGACAGGGGCCGGGGAGCTGTTTTTT. This sequence encodes CASSQTGAGELFF.

The V and J genes are TRBV14 and TRBJ2-2; D possibly corresponds to TRBD2 (5 bases). Germline lookup yields CDR1 SGHDN and CDR2 FVKESK. The CDR3 runs to 15 residues. V shed 0 bases and J shed 8 bases, with 13 bases lying between them. This CDR3 is CASSQDIGESGELFF. The CDR3 nucleotides are TGTGCCAGCAGCCAAGACATCGGGGAATCTGGGGAGCTGTTTTTT. Using reference TRBV14 and TRBJ2-2 for the parts outside the CDR3, the full variable domain is EAGVTQFPSHSVIEKGQTVTLRCDPISGHDNLYWYRRVMGKEIKFLLHFVKESKQDESGMPNNRFLAERTGGTYSTLKVQPAELEDSGVYFCASSQDIGESGELFFGEGSRLTVL.

The J gene is TRBJ1-2, the V gene TRBV11-2; 11 bases match TRBD1. Germline V gene lookup returns CDR1 SGHAT and CDR2 FQNNGV. Trimming at V came to 3 bases and at J to 7 bases, leaving 7 bases not matched to a gene. The CDR3 contains 15 residues. CDR3 loop: CASSLVRDRGSGYTF. The CDR3 DNA is TGTGCCAGCAGCTTGGTCCGGGACAGGGGGTCTGGCTACACCTTC.

The chain carries TRBV29-1 and TRBJ2-3; D is unclear. The CDR3 has 13 amino acids. V gave up 7 bases and J gave up 3 bases, with 14 bases separating them. Germline values: CDR1 SQVTM, CDR2 ANQGSEA. The CDR3 spells CSASVRLTDTQYF. As DNA, the CDR3 is TGCAGCGCCAGTGTTCGTCTAACAGATACGCAGTATTTT.

This chain connects TRBV12-3 or TRBV12-4 to TRBJ1-1, with TRBD1 as a possible D gene (5 bases). The CDR3 contains 13 residues. V was pared by 6 bases and J by 0 bases, with 8 bases between. The CDR3 reads CASRRTLNTEAFF. CDR3 coding DNA: TGTGCCAGCAGGCGGACACTGAACACTGAAGCTTTCTTT.

Here the CDR3 DNA reads TGTGCCAGCGTCCCCGGAGGGTGGGAGGGAACTCCTGGGGCCAACGTCCTGACTTTC. It yields the protein CASVPGGWEGTPGANVLTF. The chain combines TRBV5-5 with TRBJ2-6; 7 positions agree with TRBD2. The CDR3 totals 19 residues. The germline CDR1 and CDR2 sequences are SGHKS and YYEKEE (reference sequence). The V gene end was trimmed by 7 bases and the J gene end by 2 bases; junction bases not matched to a gene: 18.

The CDR3 sequence: CAGRENTGELFF. The CDR3 DNA reads as TGCGCTGGCAGGGAGAACACCGGGGAGCTGTTTTTT. The rearrangement uses TRBV10-2 and TRBJ2-2, with a tentative D call TRBD1 (5 bases). This CDR3 is 12 amino acids long. Germline CDR1 reads WSHSY; CDR2 reads SAAADI.

V and J are TRBV6-2 or TRBV6-3 and TRBJ2-1; 7 bases fit TRBD1. Germline V gene lookup returns CDR1 MNHEY and CDR2 SVGEGT. With V trimmed by 0 bases and J by 8 bases, 7 bases remained unmatched. The CDR3 covers 15 residues. CDR3 loop: CASSYSRAGGDEQFF. The CDR3 DNA is TGTGCCAGCAGTTACTCGAGGGCAGGGGGTGATGAGCAGTTCTTC.

This chain joins TRBV7-2 and TRBJ1-6, with D perhaps TRBD1 (6 bases). Germline loops: CDR1 SGHTA, CDR2 FQGNSA. The CDR3 is 15 residues long. Trimming shortened V by 4 bases and J by 5 bases, and 12 bases separated the two germline ends. The CDR3 loop is CASSSRQADNSPLHF. The CDR3 coding sequence is TGTGCCAGCAGCTCCCGACAGGCTGATAATTCACCCCTCCACTTT.

The chain employs TRBV29-1 and TRBJ1-1; no clear D. The CDR3 is 12 amino acids. The germline CDR1 and CDR2 sequences are SQVTM and ANQGSEA. V was shortened by 1 base and J by 2 bases, with 5 bases between the two germline ends. CDR3 amino acids: CSVEGGNTEAFF. The DNA of the CDR3 is TGCAGCGTTGAAGGGGGAAACACTGAAGCTTTCTTT.

The V and J genes are TRBV7-2 and TRBJ1-1; no reliable D call. The ends were cut back, 1 base at V and 4 bases at J, with 4 bases in the middle. This CDR3 has 12 amino acids. The germline V gene encodes CDR1 SGHTA and CDR2 FQGNSA. The CDR3 DNA is TGTGCCAGCAGCTTAGTACTCACTGAAGCTTTCTTT. Translated: CASSLVLTEAFF. The full variable domain, in which reference TRBV7-2 and TRBJ1-1 provide the parts outside the CDR3, is GAGVSQSPSNKVTEKGKDVELRCDPISGHTALYWYRQSLGQGLEFLIYFQGNSAPDKSGLPSDRFSAERTGGSVSTLTIQRTQQEDSAVYLCASSLVLTEAFFGQGTRLTVV.

V is TRBV5-1 and J is TRBJ1-5, with 8 nucleotides matching TRBD1. Unmatched junction bases numbered 1, after V lost 3 bases and J lost 2 bases. In germline, CDR1 is SGHRS, CDR2 YFSETQ. The CDR3 totals 14 residues. The CDR3 DNA reads TGCGCCAGCAGCTCGGGACAGGGCAATCAGCCCCAGCATTTT. Its protein product is CASSSGQGNQPQHF.

The chain couples TRBV11-2 to TRBJ1-3; no firm D call. Per germline, CDR1 SGHAT and CDR2 FQNNGV. This CDR3 region has 14 residues. The ends were cut back, 0 bases at V and 0 bases at J, with 3 bases in the middle. The CDR3 protein is CASSLDSSGNTIYF. DNA for the CDR3: TGTGCCAGCAGCTTAGATTCCTCTGGAAACACCATATATTTT.

For the CDR3, the DNA is TGTGCCTACCGGGGAGGGACAGCCTTCGTCTGGAAACTGTTTTTT. It codes for CAYRGGTAFVWKLFF. The V gene is TRBV30, the J gene TRBJ1-4; the match to TRBD1 covers 7 bases. CDR3 size: 15 residues. CDR1 is GTSNPN and CDR2 is SVGIG in the germline V gene (reference sequence). V lost 7 bases to trimming and J lost 11 bases; unmatched junction nucleotides: 19.

The chain employs TRBV4-3 and TRBJ1-6; D not certain. Germline V CDR1 and CDR2: LGHNA, YSLEER. The V and J ends lost 0 bases and 6 bases respectively, with 9 bases between them. The CDR3 runs to 15 residues. The CDR3 loop reads CASSQDNTFNSPLHF. The CDR3, as DNA: TGCGCCAGCAGCCAAGATAACACTTTTAATTCACCCCTCCACTTT.

V is TRBV28 and J is TRBJ1-4; D uncertain. There are 13 residues in the CDR3. Germline lookup yields CDR1 MDHEN and CDR2 SYDVKM. V was clipped by 8 bases and J by 3 bases, with 10 bases between them. The chain's CDR3 is CASVTASNEKLFF. CDR3 bases: TGTGCCAGCGTCACAGCCTCTAATGAAAAACTGTTTTTT.

V is TRBV5-1 and J is TRBJ2-5; D is perhaps TRBD1 or TRBD2 (5 bases each). Germline V gene lookup returns CDR1 SGHRS and CDR2 YFSETQ. This CDR3 has 15 residues. Trimming cost V 1 base and J 5 bases, with 15 bases left between them. The CDR3 bases are TGCGCCAGCAGCTTGTACTTGATGGGGGTGGAGACCCAGTACTTC. Residues: CASSLYLMGVETQYF.

V usage is TRBV19 and J usage is TRBJ1-1; the match to TRBD1 covers 9 bases. The junction had 19 bases not matched to a gene; V was cut back by 10 bases and J by 10 bases. Looked up from germline, CDR1 is LNHDA and CDR2 is SQIVND (reference sequence). The CDR3 sequence is 15 residues long. CDR3 protein: CAIAPGQGLRSSAFF. The DNA of the CDR3 is TGTGCCATCGCCCCGGGACAGGGACTCCGTTCGTCAGCTTTCTTT.

The chain couples TRBV5-6 to TRBJ1-3; 9 nucleotides align to TRBD1. The CDR3 runs 16 residues. Germline-derived CDR1 and CDR2 are SGHDT and YYEEEE. V dropped 2 bases and J dropped 4; count of bases not matched to a gene: 7. CDR3 nucleotide sequence: TGTGCCAGCAGCTTCGGGACAGGGAACGTCGGAAACACCATATATTTT. Residues: CASSFGTGNVGNTIYF.

For this clone: At one end the junction does not follow the germline gene, possibly because of a read error. The CDR3 sequence: CSVDPGGANNEAFF. The CDR3 DNA reads as TGCAGCGTTGACCCTGGGGGGGCAAACAATGAAGCTTTCTTT. The chain employs TRBV29-1 and TRBJ1-1; D may be TRBD1 (6 bases). The CDR3 has 14 residues. CDR1 is SQVTM, CDR2 ANQGSEA, per germline.

Only one count was recorded for this clone. The chain joins TRBV21-1 to TRBJ2-1; the table assigns TRBD2, which was not confirmed against the DNA. TRBV21-1 is a documented pseudogene. This CDR3 has 20 amino acids. This chain's CDR3 is CASSTPRRLAGGSSYNEQFF. Written as DNA, the CDR3 is TGTGCCAGCAGCACCCCCAGGAGACTAGCGGGGGGAAGCTCCTACAATGAGCAGTTCTTC.

The chain links TRBV29-1 to TRBJ1-2; D not resolved. Between the trimmed V and J ends, which lost 2 bases and 3 bases, there was a span of 10 bases. The CDR3 totals 13 residues. Germline CDR1 is SQVTM and CDR2 is ANQGSEA. The CDR3 sequence is CSVELIPYYGYTF. The CDR3 DNA follows: TGCAGCGTTGAACTTATTCCCTACTATGGCTACACCTTC. The variable domain in full, with the rest retrieved from reference TRBV29-1 and TRBJ1-2, is SAVISQKPSRDICQRGTSLTIQCQVDSQVTMMFWYRQQPGQSLTLIATANQGSEATYESGFVIDKFPISRPNLTFSTLTVSNMSPEDSSIYLCSVELIPYYGYTFGSGTRLTVV.

The chain couples TRBV19 to TRBJ2-1; perhaps D is TRBD1 or TRBD2 (5 bases each). In germline, CDR1 is LNHDA, CDR2 SQIVND (reference sequence). V was trimmed by 4 bases and J by 6 bases, leaving 10 bases between them. This CDR3 has 13 residues. Here the CDR3 DNA reads TGTGCCAGTAGTACGGGGCCCGGCAATGAGCAGTTCTTC. Translated, it gives CASSTGPGNEQFF.

This chain uses TRBV27 with TRBJ1-1; D possibly corresponds to TRBD1 (5 bases). Per the germline V gene, CDR1 is MNHEY and CDR2 is SMNVEV (reference sequence). The CDR3 runs to 11 residues. Trimming took 8 bases from V and 7 from J, leaving 11 bases between them. The CDR3 bases are TGTGCCAGCTTATCGGGGGTTGAAGCTTTCTTT. Protein product: CASLSGVEAFF.

The rearrangement links TRBV20-1 to TRBJ2-4; no firm D call. V dropped 3 bases and J dropped 9 bases, with 9 bases sitting between them. Germline CDR1 is DFQATT and CDR2 is SNEGSKA (reference sequence). The CDR3 totals 11 residues. CDR3 residues: CSARLSPIQYF. The CDR3 DNA is TGCAGTGCTAGGCTCTCCCCCATTCAGTACTTC.

The chain couples TRBV6-5 to TRBJ2-5, with D possibly matching TRBD2 (5 bases). The CDR3 runs 15 residues. V lost 6 bases, J lost 2 bases, and 16 bases lay in between. CDR1 is MNHEY, CDR2 SVGAGI, per germline. The CDR3 reads CASSPPGSEQETQYF. CDR3 coding DNA: TGTGCCAGCAGCCCCCCCGGTAGCGAACAAGAGACCCAGTACTTC.

The V and J genes are TRBV28 and TRBJ2-7, with D perhaps TRBD1 (6 bases). The CDR3 covers 15 residues. V shed 3 bases and J shed 5 bases, with 17 bases lying between them. Germline lookup yields CDR1 MDHEN and CDR2 SYDVKM. The CDR3 here is CASSFRGPPKNEQYF. CDR3 coding DNA: TGTGCCAGCAGTTTCAGGGGACCGCCTAAGAACGAGCAGTACTTC.

This sequence joins TRBV19 and TRBJ1-4, with D possibly matching TRBD1 (6 bases). Germline V gene data show CDR1 as LNHDA and CDR2 as SQIVND (reference sequence). This CDR3 is built from 15 residues. Trimming stripped 6 bases from V and 8 bases from J, with 19 bases between. The CDR3, as DNA: TGTGCCAGTAGCGTAACTGGGGGGCCGGGGGAAAAACTGTTTTTT. As protein: CASSVTGGPGEKLFF.